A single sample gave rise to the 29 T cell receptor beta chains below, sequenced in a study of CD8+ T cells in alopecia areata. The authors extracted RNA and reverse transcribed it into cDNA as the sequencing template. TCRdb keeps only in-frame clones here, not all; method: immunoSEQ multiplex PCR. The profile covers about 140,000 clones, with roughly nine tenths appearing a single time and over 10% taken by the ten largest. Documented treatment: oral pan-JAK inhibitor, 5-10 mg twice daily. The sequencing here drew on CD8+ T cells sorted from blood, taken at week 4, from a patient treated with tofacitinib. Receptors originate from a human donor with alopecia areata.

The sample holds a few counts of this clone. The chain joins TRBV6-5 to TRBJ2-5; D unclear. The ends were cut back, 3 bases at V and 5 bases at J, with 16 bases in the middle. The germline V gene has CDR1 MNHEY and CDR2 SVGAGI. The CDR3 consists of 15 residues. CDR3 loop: CASSYGPLMSETQYF. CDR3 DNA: TGTGCCAGCAGTTATGGACCCCTCATGTCGGAGACCCAGTACTTC.

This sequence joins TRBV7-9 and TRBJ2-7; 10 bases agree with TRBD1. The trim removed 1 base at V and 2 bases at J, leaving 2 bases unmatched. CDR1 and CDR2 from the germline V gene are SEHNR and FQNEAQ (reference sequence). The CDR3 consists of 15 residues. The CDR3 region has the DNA TGTGCCAGCAGCTTAGAGGGACAGGGGACCTACGAGCAGTACTTC. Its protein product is CASSLEGQGTYEQYF.

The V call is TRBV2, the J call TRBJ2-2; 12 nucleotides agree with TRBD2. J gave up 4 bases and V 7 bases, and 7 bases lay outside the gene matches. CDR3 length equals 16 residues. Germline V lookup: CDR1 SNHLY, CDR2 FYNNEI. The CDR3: CASTTSGGLVTGELFF. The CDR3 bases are TGTGCCAGCACGACTAGCGGGGGACTGGTCACCGGGGAGCTGTTTTTT.

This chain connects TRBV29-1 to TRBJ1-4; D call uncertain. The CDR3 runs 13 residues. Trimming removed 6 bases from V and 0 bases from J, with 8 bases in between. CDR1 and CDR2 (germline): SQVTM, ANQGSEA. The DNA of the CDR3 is TGCAGCGTCCAGTCCACAACTAATGAAAAACTGTTTTTT. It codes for CSVQSTTNEKLFF.

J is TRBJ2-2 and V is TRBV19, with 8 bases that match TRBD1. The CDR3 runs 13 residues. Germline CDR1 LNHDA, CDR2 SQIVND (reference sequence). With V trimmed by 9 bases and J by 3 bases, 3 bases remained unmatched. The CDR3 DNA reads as TGTGCCAGCCAGGGGGCGGACACCGGGGAGCTGTTTTTT. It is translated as CASQGADTGELFF.

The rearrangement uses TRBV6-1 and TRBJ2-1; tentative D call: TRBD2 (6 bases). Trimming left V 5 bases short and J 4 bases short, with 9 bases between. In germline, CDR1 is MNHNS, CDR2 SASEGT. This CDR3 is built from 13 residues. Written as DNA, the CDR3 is TGTGCCAGCAGTCCGGGACTTTACAATGAGCAGTTCTTC. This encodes CASSPGLYNEQFF.

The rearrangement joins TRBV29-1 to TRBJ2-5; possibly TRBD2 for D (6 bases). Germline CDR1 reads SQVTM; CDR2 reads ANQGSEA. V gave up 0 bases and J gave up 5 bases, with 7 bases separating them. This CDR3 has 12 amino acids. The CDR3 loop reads CSVEESGETQYF. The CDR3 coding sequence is TGCAGCGTTGAAGAGAGCGGGGAGACCCAGTACTTC. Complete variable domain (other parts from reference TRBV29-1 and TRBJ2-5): SAVISQKPSRDICQRGTSLTIQCQVDSQVTMMFWYRQQPGQSLTLIATANQGSEATYESGFVIDKFPISRPNLTFSTLTVSNMSPEDSSIYLCSVEESGETQYFGPGTRLLVL.

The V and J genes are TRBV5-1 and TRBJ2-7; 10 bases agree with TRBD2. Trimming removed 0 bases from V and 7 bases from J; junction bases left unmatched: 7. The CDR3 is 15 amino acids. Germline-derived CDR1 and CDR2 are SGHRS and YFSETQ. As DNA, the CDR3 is TGCGCCAGCAGCTTGGGCCTAGCGGGAGTTCGGGAGCAGTACTTC. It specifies CASSLGLAGVREQYF.

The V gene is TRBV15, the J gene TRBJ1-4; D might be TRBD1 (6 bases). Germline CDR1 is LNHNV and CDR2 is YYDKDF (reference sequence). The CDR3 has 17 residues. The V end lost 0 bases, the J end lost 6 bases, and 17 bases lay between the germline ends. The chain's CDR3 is CATSRDGTLVLDEKLFF. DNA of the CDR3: TGTGCCACCAGCAGAGATGGGACACTCGTCTTGGATGAAAAACTGTTTTTT.

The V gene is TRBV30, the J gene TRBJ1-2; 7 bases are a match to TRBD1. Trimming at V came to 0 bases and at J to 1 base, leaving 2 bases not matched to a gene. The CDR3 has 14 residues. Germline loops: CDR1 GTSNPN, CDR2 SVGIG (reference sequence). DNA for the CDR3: TGTGCCTGGAGTGTGGGACAGATTAACTATGGCTACACCTTC. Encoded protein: CAWSVGQINYGYTF.

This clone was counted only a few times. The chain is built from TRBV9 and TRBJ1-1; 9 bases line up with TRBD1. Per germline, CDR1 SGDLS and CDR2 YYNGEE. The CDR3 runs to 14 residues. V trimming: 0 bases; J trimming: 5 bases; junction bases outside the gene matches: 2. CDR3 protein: CASSVGGQGTEAFF. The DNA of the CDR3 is TGTGCCAGCAGCGTAGGGGGACAGGGTACTGAAGCTTTCTTT.

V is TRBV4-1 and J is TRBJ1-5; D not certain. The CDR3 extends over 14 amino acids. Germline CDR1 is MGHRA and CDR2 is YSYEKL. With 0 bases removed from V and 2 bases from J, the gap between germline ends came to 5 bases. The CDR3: CASSQDPGNQPQHF. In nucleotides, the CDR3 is TGCGCCAGCAGCCAAGATCCTGGCAATCAGCCCCAGCATTTT.

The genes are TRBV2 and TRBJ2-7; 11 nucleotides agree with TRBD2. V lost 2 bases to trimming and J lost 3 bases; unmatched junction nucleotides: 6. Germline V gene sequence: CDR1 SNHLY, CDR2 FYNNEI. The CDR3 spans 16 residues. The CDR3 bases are TGTGCCAGCAGTGAACTCCTGACTAGCGGGATCTACGAGCAGTACTTC. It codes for CASSELLTSGIYEQYF.

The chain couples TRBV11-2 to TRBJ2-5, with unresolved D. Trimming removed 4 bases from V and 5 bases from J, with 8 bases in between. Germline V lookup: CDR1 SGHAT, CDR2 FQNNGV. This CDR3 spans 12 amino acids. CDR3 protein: CASSSLPETQYF. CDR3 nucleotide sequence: TGTGCCAGCAGCTCCCTCCCGGAGACCCAGTACTTC.

CDR3 DNA: TGCAGCGCCGAGGGGGGGCCGCTAGATACGCAGTATTTT. Protein sequence: CSAEGGPLDTQYF. The V and J genes are TRBV29-1 and TRBJ2-3; weak D call: TRBD2 (7 bases). CDR1 and CDR2 from the germline V gene are SQVTM and ANQGSEA. CDR3 size: 13 residues. The V gene lost 7 bases and the J gene lost 5 bases, with 16 bases spanning the gap.

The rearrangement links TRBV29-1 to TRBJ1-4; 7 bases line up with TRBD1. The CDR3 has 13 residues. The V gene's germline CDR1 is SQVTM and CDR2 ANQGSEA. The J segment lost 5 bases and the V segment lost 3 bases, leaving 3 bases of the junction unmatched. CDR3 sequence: CSVEGRGNEKLFF. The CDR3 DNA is TGCAGCGTTGAGGGCAGGGGGAATGAAAAACTGTTTTTT.

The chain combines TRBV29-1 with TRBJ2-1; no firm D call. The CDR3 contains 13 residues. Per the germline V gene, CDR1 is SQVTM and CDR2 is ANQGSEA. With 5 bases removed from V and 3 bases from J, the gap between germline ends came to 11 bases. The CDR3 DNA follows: TGCAGCGTTCCAGACACTGTCTACAATGAGCAGTTCTTC. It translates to CSVPDTVYNEQFF.

The CDR3: CASSFRPRQLADTQYF. For the CDR3, the DNA is TGTGCCAGCAGCTTTCGCCCGAGACAGCTGGCAGATACGCAGTATTTT. The chain uses TRBV5-6 and TRBJ2-3, with D maybe TRBD1 (5 bases). Per the germline V gene, CDR1 is SGHDT and CDR2 is YYEEEE. V lost 2 bases, J lost 4 bases, and 17 bases lay in between. The CDR3 loop spans 16 amino acids.

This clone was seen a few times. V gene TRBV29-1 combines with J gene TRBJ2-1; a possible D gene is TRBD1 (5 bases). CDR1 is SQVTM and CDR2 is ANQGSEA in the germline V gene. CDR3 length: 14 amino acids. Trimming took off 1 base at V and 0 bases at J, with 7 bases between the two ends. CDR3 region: CSVEAGNSYNEQFF. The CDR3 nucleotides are TGCAGCGTTGAAGCAGGGAACTCCTACAATGAGCAGTTCTTC.

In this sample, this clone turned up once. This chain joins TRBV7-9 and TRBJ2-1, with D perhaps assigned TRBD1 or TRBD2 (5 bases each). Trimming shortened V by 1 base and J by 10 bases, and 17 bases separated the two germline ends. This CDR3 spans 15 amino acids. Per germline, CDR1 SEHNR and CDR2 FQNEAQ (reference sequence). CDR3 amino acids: CASSLERGDPHEQFF. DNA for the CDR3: TGTGCCAGCAGCTTAGAGAGGGGCGATCCTCACGAGCAGTTCTTC.

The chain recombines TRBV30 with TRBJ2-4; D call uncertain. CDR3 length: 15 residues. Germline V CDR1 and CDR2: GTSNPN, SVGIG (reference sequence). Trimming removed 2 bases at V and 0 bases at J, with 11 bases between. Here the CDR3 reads CAWSSPTVAKNIQYF. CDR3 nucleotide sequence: TGTGCCTGGAGTTCCCCGACCGTAGCCAAAAACATTCAGTACTTC.

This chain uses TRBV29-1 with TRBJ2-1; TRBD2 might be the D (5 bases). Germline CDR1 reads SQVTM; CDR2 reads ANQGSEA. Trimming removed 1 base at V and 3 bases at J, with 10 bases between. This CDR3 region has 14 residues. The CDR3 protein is CSVEGRRSYNEQFF. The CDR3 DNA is TGCAGCGTTGAAGGGAGGAGGAGCTACAATGAGCAGTTCTTC.

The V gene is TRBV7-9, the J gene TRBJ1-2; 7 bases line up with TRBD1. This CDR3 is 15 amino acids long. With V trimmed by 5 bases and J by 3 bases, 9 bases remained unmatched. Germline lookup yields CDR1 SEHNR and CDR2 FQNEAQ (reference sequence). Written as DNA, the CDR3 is TGTGCCAGCAGCCTCCCGATTGGGACAGACTATGGCTACACCTTC. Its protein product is CASSLPIGTDYGYTF. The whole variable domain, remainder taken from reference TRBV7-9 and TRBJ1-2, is DTGVSQNPRHKITKRGQNVTFRCDPISEHNRLYWYRQTLGQGPEFLTYFQNEAQLEKSRLLSDRFSAERPKGSFSTLEIQRTEQGDSAMYLCASSLPIGTDYGYTFGSGTRLTVV.

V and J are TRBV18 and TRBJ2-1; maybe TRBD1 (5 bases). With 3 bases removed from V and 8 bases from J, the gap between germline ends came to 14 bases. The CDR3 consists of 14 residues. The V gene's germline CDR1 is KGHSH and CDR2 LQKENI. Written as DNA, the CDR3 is TGTGCCAGCTCACCGGGCAGGGCCGTATATGAGCAGTTCTTC. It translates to CASSPGRAVYEQFF.

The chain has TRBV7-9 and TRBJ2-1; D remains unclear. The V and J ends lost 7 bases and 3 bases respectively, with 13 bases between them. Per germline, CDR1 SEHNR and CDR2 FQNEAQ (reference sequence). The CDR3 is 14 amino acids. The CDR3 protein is CASTLWHNYNEQFF. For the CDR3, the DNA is TGTGCCAGCACTCTTTGGCATAACTACAATGAGCAGTTCTTC.

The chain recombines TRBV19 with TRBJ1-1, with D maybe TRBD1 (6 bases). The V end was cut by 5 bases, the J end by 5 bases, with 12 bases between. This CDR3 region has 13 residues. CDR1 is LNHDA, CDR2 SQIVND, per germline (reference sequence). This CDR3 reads CASSEGGRTEAFF. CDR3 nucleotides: TGTGCCAGTAGTGAGGGGGGGAGAACTGAAGCTTTCTTT.

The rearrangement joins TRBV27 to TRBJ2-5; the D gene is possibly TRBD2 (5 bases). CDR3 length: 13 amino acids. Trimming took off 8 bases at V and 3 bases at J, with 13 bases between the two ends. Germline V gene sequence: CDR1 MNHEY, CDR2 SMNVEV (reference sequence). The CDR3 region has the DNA TGTGCCAGCCGGACTCTAGAAGAAGAGACCCAGTACTTC. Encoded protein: CASRTLEEETQYF.

CDR3 in amino acids: CSVESDRAEQYF. DNA of the CDR3: TGCAGCGTTGAGTCCGACAGGGCCGAGCAGTACTTC. The genes are TRBV29-1 and TRBJ2-7, with 7 positions matching TRBD1. Trimming cost V 3 bases and J 6 bases; bases outside gene matches: 5. The germline V gene has CDR1 SQVTM and CDR2 ANQGSEA. This CDR3 is built from 12 residues.

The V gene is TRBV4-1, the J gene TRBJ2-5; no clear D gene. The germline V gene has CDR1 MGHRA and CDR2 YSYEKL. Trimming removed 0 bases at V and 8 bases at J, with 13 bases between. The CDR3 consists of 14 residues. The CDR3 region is CASSQEALVGTQYF. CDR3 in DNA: TGCGCCAGCAGCCAAGAGGCGCTTGTGGGAACCCAGTACTTC.